This T cell receptor (beta chain) came from a study of identical twins. Study-level points and caveats: Those out-of-frame alpha sequences shared by twins showed an excess of low generation probability.

The CDR3 is 13 amino acids. CDR1 SGHDT and CDR2 YYEEEE come from the germline V gene. Each cDNA held unique molecular identifiers, and template switching gave it a universal primer site. TCRdb recomputed calls from the 5' RACE reads with MiXCR, one row per CDR3 protein. The sample has about 920,000 distinct CDR3 sequences, 9% to 15% seen once. In its sample, this clonotype was seen a few times. Antigen specificity is unknown. The junction does not match germline at one end; this may be a read error. Among all donors, each was a healthy Caucasian. This same sample was also part of a study on yellow fever vaccine responses in identical twins.

This clonotype originated in a woman aged 18-29 years in good health. This rearrangement joins TRBV5-6 to TRBJ2-1; 11 nucleotides match TRBD2. The sequenced sample was PBMCs. CDR3 in DNA: TGTGCCAGCAGCTTGGGCCTGGGGACTAGCGGACCCTTC. It encodes CASSLGLGTSGPF.